This is a list of T cell receptor beta chains from one sample in a study of CD8 T cells in Susac syndrome. MiXCR, applied by TCRdb to the immunoSEQ multiplex PCR reads, yields one record per CDR3 protein. The table includes 200,000 or so distinct CDR3 sequences, 90% to 95% detected once. The specimen was CD4+ T cells from PBMCs. These TCRs come from a human donor with multiple sclerosis. Each CDR3 is given with its conserved first and last residue. D genes are given only for firm matches. Clone sizes are given selectively: once, few, many, or a class where the clone is expanded.

D gene: TRBD1; V gene: TRBV5-1; J gene: TRBJ1-2; clone size: -; CDR3 DNA: TGCGCCAGCAGCCAACTTGAAACAGGGGACTATGGCTACACCTTC; CDR3 protein: CASSQLETGDYGYTF
D gene: TRBD1; V gene: TRBV5-1; J gene: TRBJ2-7; clone size: -; CDR3 DNA: TGCGCCAGCAGACTTGGGACAGCCTACCCCTACGAGCAGTACTTC; CDR3 protein: CASRLGTAYPYEQYF
D gene: TRBD1; V gene: TRBV29-1; J gene: TRBJ2-7; clone size: -; CDR3 DNA: TGCAGCGCCAAGGGACAGCCCTACGAGCAGTACTTC; CDR3 protein: CSAKGQPYEQYF
D gene: -; V gene: TRBV29-1; J gene: TRBJ1-4; clone size: once; CDR3 DNA: TGCAGCGTGTGGGACATAGCAACTAATGAAAAACTGTTTTTT; CDR3 protein: CSVWDIATNEKLFF
D gene: -; V gene: TRBV19; J gene: TRBJ1-5; clone size: -; CDR3 DNA: TGTGCCAGTAGTACGGGGATAGGTCAGCCCCAGCATTTT; CDR3 protein: CASSTGIGQPQHF
D gene: -; V gene: TRBV30; J gene: TRBJ1-5; clone size: -; CDR3 DNA: TGTGCCTGGAGAGGACCGGGACATCAGCCCCAGCATTTT; CDR3 protein: CAWRGPGHQPQHF
D gene: TRBD2; V gene: TRBV12-3/TRBV12-4; J gene: TRBJ2-7; clone size: -; CDR3 DNA: TGTGCCAGCAGAGGACTAGCGGGAGTCCCGTCGTACTTC; CDR3 protein: CASRGLAGVPSYF
D gene: -; V gene: TRBV2; J gene: TRBJ2-1; clone size: -; CDR3 DNA: TGTGCCAGCGACGAGTTCGGTGAGCAGTTCTTC; CDR3 protein: CASDEFGEQFF
D gene: TRBD1; V gene: TRBV12-3/TRBV12-4; J gene: TRBJ1-2; clone size: -; CDR3 DNA: TGTGCCAGCAGTTGGGACAGGGAGAGGAGCTACACCTTC; CDR3 protein: CASSWDRERSYTF
D gene: -; V gene: TRBV2; J gene: TRBJ1-1; clone size: -; CDR3 DNA: TGTGCCAGCCTGGAGGAATACACTGAAGCTTTCTTT; CDR3 protein: CASLEEYTEAFF
D gene: TRBD2; V gene: TRBV5-1; J gene: TRBJ2-1; clone size: -; CDR3 DNA: TGCGCCAGCAGCTTGAGATGGACGTGGGAGGGGCAGTTCTTC; CDR3 protein: CASSLRWTWEGQFF
D gene: TRBD2; V gene: TRBV28; J gene: TRBJ2-1; clone size: -; CDR3 DNA: TGTGCCAGCTACCCTAGCGGGAGCCAAAATGAGCAGTTCTTC; CDR3 protein: CASYPSGSQNEQFF
D gene: TRBD2; V gene: TRBV5-1; J gene: TRBJ2-7; clone size: -; CDR3 DNA: TGCGCCAGCAGCCGGGGGGTGAACTCCTACGAGCAGTACTTC; CDR3 protein: CASSRGVNSYEQYF
D gene: -; V gene: TRBV12-3/TRBV12-4; J gene: TRBJ1-2; clone size: -; CDR3 DNA: TGTGCCAGCAGCCGTACAGGCCTTCAGGGCTACACCTTC; CDR3 protein: CASSRTGLQGYTF
D gene: TRBD2; V gene: TRBV10-3; J gene: TRBJ2-5; clone size: -; CDR3 DNA: TGTGCCATCAGTAGCATAATCGGGAGGCGACGGGAGACCCAGTACTTC; CDR3 protein: CAISSIIGRRRETQYF